This TCR beta chain was sequenced in a study of cytomegalovirus exposure and HLA in healthy donors. Overall study results and limits: Analyses of presence and absence presupposed an approximately uniform sequencing depth across donors. In a later analysis, at a false discovery rate of 0.05, 15,000 to 20,000 TCR beta sequences were associated with HLA alleles. In a later analysis, CMV-associated beta chains were mostly HLA-associated, it appeared.

With 60 Vbeta and 13 Jbeta primers, the PCR was carried out. Repertoires were generated with immunoSEQ multiplex PCR, while TCRdb's copy carries only in-frame clones and drops some. The table lists approximately 160,000 clones, 80% of them singletons. As to this clone: The antigen is unknown.

This TCR was recovered from a man aged 25 to 45 in good health and CMV-seropositive. Sequenced sample: PBMCs.

This CDR3 is CASSPPLGGSTDTQYF. CDR3 nucleotides: TGTGCCAGCTCACCCCCTTTGGGGGGTAGCACAGATACGCAGTATTTT. J is TRBJ2-3 and V is TRBV18, with TRBD2 as a possible D gene (6 bases). Per the germline V gene, CDR1 is KGHSH and CDR2 is LQKENI. V lost 3 bases and J lost 0, with 13 bases in between. The CDR3 sequence is 16 residues long. Full variable domain (missing parts from reference TRBV18 and TRBJ2-3): NAGVMQNPRHLVRRRGQEARLRCSPMKGHSHVYWYRQLPEEGLKFMVYLQKENIIDESGMPKERFSAEFPKEGPSILRIQQVVRGDSAAYFCASSPPLGGSTDTQYFGPGTRLTVL.